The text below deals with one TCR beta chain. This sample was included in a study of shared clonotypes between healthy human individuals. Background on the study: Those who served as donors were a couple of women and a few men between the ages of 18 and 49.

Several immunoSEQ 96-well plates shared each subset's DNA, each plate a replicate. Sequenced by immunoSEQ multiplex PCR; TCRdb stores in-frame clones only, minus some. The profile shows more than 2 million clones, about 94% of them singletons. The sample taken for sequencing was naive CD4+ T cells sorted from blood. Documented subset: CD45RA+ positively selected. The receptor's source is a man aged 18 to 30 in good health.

The CDR3, as DNA: TGTGCCAGCAGCCCGCCGGGTACGGGGCAGCAGTACTTC. Amino acids: CASSPPGTGQQYF. The rearrangement links TRBV5-6 to TRBJ2-7, with D tentatively TRBD1 or TRBD2 (5 bases each). The CDR3 covers 13 residues. V lost 4 bases and J lost 8, with 16 bases in between. Per germline, CDR1 SGHDT and CDR2 YYEEEE.